The sequence of this TCR beta chain was determined in a study of early T cells in non-severe SARS-CoV-2 infection. The CDR3 spans 13 residues. Trimming removed 1 base from V and 8 bases from J, with 11 bases in between. Germline V CDR1 and CDR2: SGHAT, FQNNGV. Using its own MiXCR run on the 5' RACE reads, TCRdb lists one record per CDR3 protein. The sample lists more than 65,000 distinct CDR3 sequences, around 13% occurring once. This clonotype has at least ten counts. The source is an adult who was a healthcare worker with PCR-confirmed SARS-CoV-2 infection or an uninfected control (not recorded which). The source material was whole blood. V and J are TRBV11-2 and TRBJ1-2, with D perhaps matching TRBD1 (5 bases). The CDR3 DNA sequence: TGTGCCAGCAGCTTAGTTCAGGGAAGCGGCTACACCTTC. As protein: CASSLVQGSGYTF.